Sequencing of this T cell receptor (beta chain) was carried out in a study of blood T cell repertoires in COVID-19 (dated by TCRdb to the early 2020s). Notes on the research overall: The collaborator samples originated in the United States, Italy and Spain and spanned the acute and convalescent phases of COVID-19. A de-identified subject ID, COVID-19 status, age in years and sex were almost always included in the sample metadata. HLA class I and class II types, where available, came from metadata supplied by the sample provider rather than from assay-based typing. Samples came from the ongoing ImmuneRACE study (first 160 participants) plus 1,254 subjects from 6 global collaborators. The dataset comprised deeply sampled blood TCRbeta repertoires from subjects exposed to, actively infected with, or recovered from COVID-19. A freely available public database, intended as a resource for researchers studying the immune response to SARS-CoV-2, is where the repertoires were released. The material from the prospective study consisted of cDNA or gDNA derived from T cells, B-cell-depleted T cells, or PBMCs. On the study overall, not on this receptor specifically: The amount of clinical and demographic metadata varied by source and participant and was provided uncurated.

Reading from cysteine to phenylalanine, the CDR3 counts 15 amino acids. Of the read, only the CDR3 DNA is kept; its 45 bases are in frame from base 1. The germline ends are 15 bases apart after V is trimmed by 6 bases and J by 1 base. Taken from the germline V gene, the CDR1 and CDR2 loops are MRHNA and SNTAGT. The table lists this clone with many counts. Its cognate antigen has yet to be identified. Base qualities are missing; no much larger clone stands one base away. Collaborating institutions collected whole blood in K2EDTA tubes following their own protocols. For TCRbeta analysis, collaborators shipped samples in one of three forms: frozen whole blood, isolated PBMCs, or DNA extracted from either of those sample types. TCRbeta CDR3 regions were amplified from genomic DNA using the immunoSEQ Assay, a bias-controlled multiplex PCR. On the study's bioinformatics: Within the assay, amplification of reference gene primers was used to estimate how many nucleated cells each sample contained. Sequence reads were collapsed and filtered to measure the absolute abundance of every unique TCRbeta CDR3 rearrangement. For each sample, productive Simpson clonality was calculated as the square root of Simpson's diversity index across productive rearrangements. What TCRdb holds here is the immuneACCESS table cut down to in-frame rearrangements. Part of the clones is not present; checked against another copy, under half of the missing clones reflect an unresolved V gene, and the others are unexplained. The DNA gave D and trimming, while V, J and clone size come from that table. This sample holds a few hundred thousand clones; around four fifths were observed only once. About 4% of the sample lies in the top ten.

What was sequenced was peripheral blood. This receptor was identified in a woman aged 45-65 years with active or convalescent COVID-19. The sequence joins TRBV6-4 to TRBJ1-1; TRBD1 could be the D gene, as 5 bases match. The DNA is as follows: TGTGCCAGCAGGCAAGACAGCCTCCCGAACACTGAAGCTTTCTTT. Translated, it reads CASRQDSLPNTEAFF.